This TCR beta chain was retrieved from a study of identical twins. MiXCR, applied by TCRdb to the 5' RACE reads, yields one record per CDR3 protein. The sample has roughly 260,000 distinct CDR3 sequences, 7.5% seen once. This clonotype was seen ten or more times. The antigen remains undetermined. Study-wide results and caveats: Rather than following the same donors, the conclusions depended on cross-sectional statistical analysis.

The CDR3 covers 13 residues. With 4 bases removed from V and 1 base from J, the gap between germline ends came to 7 bases. CDR1 is SGHRS and CDR2 is YFSETQ in the germline V gene. This same sample was also part of a study on yellow fever vaccine responses in identical twins.

The receptor was derived from a woman younger than 35 in good health. The chain couples TRBV5-1 to TRBJ2-3; D may match TRBD1 or TRBD2 (5 bases each). Material for sequencing was CD8+ T cells sorted from blood. Here the CDR3 reads CASSGDGTDTQYF. The CDR3 DNA is TGCGCCAGCAGCGGGGACGGCACAGATACGCAGTATTTT.